This section outlines one T cell receptor beta chain sequence together with its context. These data originate in a study of blood T cell repertoires in COVID-19. The CDR3 loop spans 15 amino acids. Trimming left V 1 base short and J 2 bases short, with 11 bases between. Per the germline V gene, CDR1 is LGHNA and CDR2 is YSLEER. The data were produced by immunoSEQ multiplex PCR, yet TCRdb's version contains in-frame clones alone and is incomplete. Here the sample spans about 160,000 clones, 90% to 95% being singletons. The V and J genes are TRBV4-3 and TRBJ1-1; perhaps TRBD1 as D (6 bases). The TCR was taken from an older woman with COVID-19, enrolled during active disease. The sequenced sample was peripheral blood. The CDR3 nucleotides are TGCGCCAGCAGCCAAGCCGGGGGGCGAAACACTGAAGCTTTCTTT. Translation gives CASSQAGGRNTEAFF.